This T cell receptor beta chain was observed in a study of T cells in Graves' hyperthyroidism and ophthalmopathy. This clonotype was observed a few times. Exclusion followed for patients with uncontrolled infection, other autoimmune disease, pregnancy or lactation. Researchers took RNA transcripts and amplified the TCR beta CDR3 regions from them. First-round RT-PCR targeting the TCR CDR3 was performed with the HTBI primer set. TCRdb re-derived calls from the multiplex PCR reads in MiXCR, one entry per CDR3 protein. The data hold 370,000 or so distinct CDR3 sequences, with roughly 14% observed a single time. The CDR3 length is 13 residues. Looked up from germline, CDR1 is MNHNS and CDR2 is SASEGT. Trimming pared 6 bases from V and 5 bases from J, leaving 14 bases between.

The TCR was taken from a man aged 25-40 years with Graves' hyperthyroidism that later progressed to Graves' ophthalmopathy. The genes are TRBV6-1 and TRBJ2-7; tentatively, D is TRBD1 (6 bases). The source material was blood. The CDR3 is CASRAMTGNEQYF. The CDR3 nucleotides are TGTGCCAGCAGGGCTATGACAGGCAACGAGCAGTACTTC.